This T cell receptor beta chain was obtained from a study of control samples from healthy donors and cancer patients (TCRdb year 2020). With respect to this clone: Its antigen is not yet known. One base away there is no much larger clone; base qualities are not given.

Libraries were prepared through the immunoSEQ multiplex PCR assay. As stored in TCRdb, this immuneACCESS dataset retains in-frame rearrangements with V and J assigned. A fraction of the clones does not appear; measured against another copy, unresolved V genes explain less than half of the discrepancy, and the remainder lacks a known reason. The sample contains under 80,000 clones, roughly 94% of them found a single time. The ten largest account for approximately 6% of the sample. Sequencing used blood. This TCR was sampled from a woman aged 40 to 50 in good health.

The encoded CDR3 is CASSLRGWGNTIYF. The sequenced DNA is TGTGCCAGCAGTTTAAGGGGATGGGGAAACACCATATATTTT. The receptor chain draws on TRBV27 and TRBJ1-3; TRBD1 is a weak D gene call, 5 bases matching. V is cut by 2 bases and J by 4 bases, and the space between the germline ends is 9 bases. The germline V gene (reference sequence) gives CDR1 as MNHEY and CDR2 as SMNVEV. The CDR3 has 14 amino acids, counting the end cysteine and phenylalanine. This entry keeps only the CDR3 DNA: 42 bases, framed from base 1.